These 3 T cell receptor beta chains share one sample of origin, sequenced in a study of T cells after yellow fever vaccination (dated by TCRdb to between 2017 and 2020). Library method: 5' RACE. TCRdb lists the instrument as Illumina HiSeq 2500. TCRdb reworked the public reads: Q25 trimming with fastp, MiXCR clone assembly, productive beta chains retained. Rows are unified per CDR3 protein, each entry keeping the most common DNA and genes. This sample holds around 140,000 distinct CDR3 sequences; less than 9.5% were observed only once. The ten most abundant clones make up roughly 0.71% of the sample. The label giving this sample's treatment or condition can be read as: live attenuated yellow fever vaccine strain. Sequencing was performed on CD4+ T cells sorted from PBMCs, taken 5 days after the yellow fever booster vaccination. The origin of the receptors is a man younger than 40 who received the YFV17D yellow fever vaccine.

This clonotype was observed at least ten times. This rearrangement joins TRBV12-3 or TRBV12-4 to TRBJ2-5; no definite D call. V lost 3 bases, J lost 0 bases, and 5 bases lay in between. The CDR3 contains 13 residues. The CDR3 DNA reads TGTGCCAGCAGTTTGTGGAACCAAGAGACCCAGTACTTC. It yields the protein CASSLWNQETQYF.

At least ten counts were recorded for this clonotype. The gene calls are TRBV7-2 and TRBJ2-6; perhaps TRBD2 as D (5 bases). The germline V and J ends were trimmed by 6 bases and 2 bases, with 5 bases remaining between them. The CDR3 is 13 amino acids. The germline CDR1 and CDR2 sequences are SGHTA and FQGNSA. The CDR3 sequence: CASRRAGANVLTF. In DNA, the CDR3 is TGTGCCAGCAGGAGGGCTGGGGCCAACGTCCTGACTTTC.

This clonotype was observed many times. J is TRBJ2-7 and V is TRBV7-2; D is possibly TRBD2 (6 bases). With 5 bases removed from V and 0 bases from J, the gap between germline ends came to 14 bases. The CDR3 length is 15 residues. CDR1 and CDR2 (germline): SGHTA, FQGNSA. The CDR3 is CASSPDYRRSYEQYF. CDR3 nucleotides: TGTGCCAGCAGCCCGGACTACCGTCGCTCCTACGAGCAGTACTTC.